Following are 6 T cell receptor beta chains from one sample sequenced in a study of PD-1 blockade in classical Hodgkin lymphoma (TCRdb year 2020). The library came from the immunoSEQ multiplex PCR assay. The immuneACCESS repertoire file appears here via TCRdb, limited to in-frame rearrangements. These files lack a portion of the clones; in checked studies, under half of the deficit traces to unresolved V genes, and the cause of the others is not known. The sample yields about 2,000 clones; about four fifths were counted once. The top ten hold roughly a tenth of the sample. The time point label corresponds to: cycle 1 day 1 (C1D1), immediately before nivolumab initiation. Relapse after autologous stem cell transplantation had occurred in all trial patients, and cohorts A, B and C were distinguished by prior brentuximab vedotin exposure. The material sequenced was peripheral blood mononuclear cells (PBMCs), taken at baseline. The receptors were sampled from a human donor with classical Hodgkin lymphoma.

V and J are TRBV5-4 and TRBJ2-2; D remains unclear. Trimming took 4 bases from V and 6 from J, leaving 16 bases between them. Germline V CDR1 and CDR2: SGHNT, YYREEE (reference sequence). The CDR3 is 15 residues long. The CDR3 DNA reads as TGTGCCAGCAGCCCAGGAACGGTCGGCTCCGGGGAGCTGTTTTTT. Its protein is CASSPGTVGSGELFF.

This clone was observed a few times. This sequence joins TRBV6-1 and TRBJ2-7, with 7 bases identical to TRBD1. Germline CDR1 MNHNS, CDR2 SASEGT. The CDR3 is made up of 12 amino acids. Trimming removed 8 bases from V and 2 bases from J; junction bases left unmatched: 3. CDR3 sequence reads: CASLDRAYEQYF. CDR3 coding DNA: TGTGCCAGCCTAGACAGGGCCTACGAGCAGTACTTC.

The chain employs TRBV7-2 and TRBJ2-1, with a possible D match to TRBD1 (6 bases). Per germline, CDR1 SGHTA and CDR2 FQGNSA. V lost 2 bases and J lost 5, with 16 bases in between. The CDR3 runs 16 residues. In nucleotides, the CDR3 is TGTGCCAGCAGCTTACAGTCGGGACAAGTTAACAATGAGCAGTTCTTC. Translated: CASSLQSGQVNNEQFF.

V and J are TRBV10-3 and TRBJ1-5; unclear D gene. Germline CDR1 and CDR2: ENHRY and SYGVKD. The V end lost 7 bases, the J end lost 1 base, and 14 bases lay between the germline ends. There are 15 residues in the CDR3. CDR3 loop: CAITQMRVSNQPQHF. The CDR3 DNA reads as TGTGCCATCACCCAGATGAGGGTCAGCAATCAGCCCCAGCATTTT.

This clone was seen only once. The rearrangement joins TRBV11-2 to TRBJ2-3; D gene uncertain. CDR3 length: 14 amino acids. Germline CDR1 SGHAT, CDR2 FQNNGV. V was cut by 7 bases and J by 5 bases, with 16 bases left in between. The CDR3 DNA sequence: TGTGCCAGCATTCCGGGCCGTTTAATAGATACGCAGTATTTT. Its translation: CASIPGRLIDTQYF.

The chain recombines TRBV7-3 with TRBJ1-2; D gene uncertain. This CDR3 is 10 amino acids long. V was shortened by 4 bases and J by 8 bases, with 5 bases between the two germline ends. Germline V lookup: CDR1 SGHTA, CDR2 FQGTGA. The CDR3 loop reads CASSSSGYTF. CDR3 DNA: TGTGCCAGCAGCTCCTCGGGCTACACCTTC.